This note documents a single T cell receptor (beta chain) sequence. The antigen it recognizes is unknown. Base-call qualities are not available, and no considerably larger clone is one nucleotide away. This sample was taken from a study of blood T cell repertoires in COVID-19 (dated by TCRdb to 2019 to 2021). Broadly, across the study: The collaborator samples originated in the United States, Italy and Spain and spanned the acute and convalescent phases of COVID-19. The prospective study material was composed of cDNA or gDNA derived from T cells, B-cell-depleted T cells, or PBMCs. The dataset comprised deeply sampled blood TCRbeta repertoires from subjects exposed to, actively infected with, or recovered from COVID-19. The repertoires were made available in a free public database intended to serve as a resource for research on the immune response to SARS-CoV-2. The samples were drawn from the first 160 participants of the ongoing ImmuneRACE study and from about 1,200 subjects provided by 6 global collaborators. The sample metadata nearly always contained a de-identified subject ID, COVID-19 status, age in years and sex. Where HLA class I and class II types were available, the types were taken from metadata supplied by the sample provider, not from assay-based typing. Broader findings and caveats from the paper: The quantity of clinical and demographic metadata differed by source and by participant and was supplied without curation.

The immunoSEQ Assay, a bias-controlled multiplex PCR, was used to amplify TCRbeta CDR3 regions from genomic DNA. Per the authors' processing: The number of nucleated cells in each sample was estimated from the amplification of reference gene primers within the assay. To quantify the absolute abundance of each unique TCRbeta CDR3 rearrangement, sequence reads were collapsed and filtered. Productive Simpson clonality was computed per sample as the square root of Simpson's diversity index over productive rearrangements. TCRdb obtained this table from immuneACCESS and retained in-frame rearrangements with V and J assigned. These tables miss some clones; where compared with another copy, unresolved V genes account for less than half of the shortfall, and the remainder is unexplained. V, J and clone size derive from that table, while D and trimming were established from the DNA sequence. For this sample there are 160,000 or so clones; roughly 80% appear just once. Approximately 13% of the sample goes to the ten largest clones.

Here V drops 1 base and J drops 10 bases, and the junction holds 7 bases not matched to any gene. The germline V gene gives CDR1 as MGHRA and CDR2 as YSYEKL. From cysteine to phenylalanine, the CDR3 is 16 amino acids long. Solely the CDR3 DNA is kept, with 48 bases framed from the first base. The collaborating institutions used their own protocols to collect whole blood in K2EDTA tubes. For TCRbeta analysis, collaborators shipped samples as frozen whole blood, isolated PBMCs, or DNA extracted from either of those sample types. This receptor was taken from a woman of 80 years or more with acute or convalescent COVID-19. This chain is built from TRBV4-1 and TRBJ1-6; TRBD1 fits 10 bases in the junction. Sequencing input: peripheral blood. CDR3 loop: CASSQVGTGEESPLHF. The base sequence is TGCGCCAGCAGCCAAGTGGGGACAGGGGAAGAATCACCCCTCCACTTT.